Listed below are T cell receptor beta chains from one sample, sequenced in a study of T-cell memory formation after mild COVID-19. MiXCR, applied by TCRdb to the 5' RACE reads, yields one record per CDR3 protein. The data contain roughly 110,000 distinct CDR3 sequences, roughly an eighth of them singletons. The sample comprised PBMCs or a T cell subset sorted from them (not recorded which). These receptors were collected from an adult woman who had mild COVID-19 (a few samples of this study predate the infection). Cell type and time point are not known. The CDR3 runs from the conserved cysteine through the conserved F or W. Fields, in order: V gene, J gene, D gene, clone size, CDR3 protein, CDR3 DNA. The D gene is left open where the match is weak. The size of a clone is reported for some rows only, either as once, few or many, or as a class for expanded clones.

V: TRBV7-9
J: TRBJ2-1
D: TRBD2
size: -
CDR3: CASSLQRGGSYNEQFF
DNA: TGTGCCAGCAGCTTACAGCGGGGGGGCTCCTACAATGAGCAGTTCTTC

V: TRBV9
J: TRBJ1-1
D: -
size: few
CDR3: CASSARGGMGNTEAFF
DNA: TGTGCCAGCAGCGCACGCGGGGGCATGGGGAACACTGAAGCTTTCTTT

V: TRBV30
J: TRBJ1-1
D: TRBD1
size: -
CDR3: CAWSSPGQGAGTEAFF
DNA: TGTGCCTGGAGTTCCCCCGGACAGGGGGCAGGCACTGAAGCTTTCTTT

V: TRBV20-1
J: TRBJ2-2
D: -
size: -
CDR3: CSARDIEGLGPGELFF
DNA: TGCAGTGCTAGAGATATCGAGGGATTAGGCCCCGGGGAGCTGTTTTTT

V: TRBV4-1
J: TRBJ2-7
D: -
size: few
CDR3: CASSQEGLRYEQYF
DNA: TGCGCCAGCAGCCAAGAAGGGCTTCGTTACGAGCAGTACTTC

V: TRBV7-2
J: TRBJ2-7
D: TRBD1
size: many
CDR3: CASSLEGRGHIYEQYF
DNA: TGTGCCAGCAGCTTAGAGGGCAGGGGGCATATATACGAGCAGTACTTC

V: TRBV12-3/TRBV12-4
J: TRBJ2-3
D: -
size: few
CDR3: CASRRTVSTDTQYF
DNA: TGTGCCAGCAGAAGGACAGTGAGCACAGATACGCAGTATTTT

V: TRBV9
J: TRBJ2-1
D: TRBD2
size: -
CDR3: CASSPTSGRSSYNEQFF
DNA: TGTGCCAGCAGCCCGACTAGCGGGAGGTCCTCCTACAATGAGCAGTTCTTC

V: TRBV4-3
J: TRBJ2-4
D: TRBD2
size: few
CDR3: CASSRVLGGDGNIQYF
DNA: TGCGCCAGCAGCCGTGTCTTGGGAGGGGACGGAAACATTCAGTACTTC

V: TRBV5-5
J: TRBJ1-1
D: -
size: -
CDR3: CASSLWDTEAFF
DNA: TGTGCCAGCAGCCTGTGGGACACTGAAGCTTTCTTT

V: TRBV5-6
J: TRBJ2-7
D: -
size: few
CDR3: CASSAQYEQYF
DNA: TGTGCCAGCAGCGCCCAATACGAGCAGTACTTC

V: TRBV6-6
J: TRBJ1-2
D: -
size: few
CDR3: CASLNDQANYGYTF
DNA: TGTGCCAGCCTCAACGACCAAGCTAACTATGGCTACACCTTC

V: TRBV21-1
J: TRBJ1-2
D: -
size: -
CDR3: CASSRGSGNYGYTF
DNA: TGTGCCAGCAGCCGGGGATCAGGGAACTATGGCTACACCTTC

V: TRBV7-4
J: TRBJ2-2
D: TRBD2
size: few
CDR3: CASRGLPGLARAGELFF
DNA: TGTGCCAGCAGAGGGCTCCCGGGACTAGCGAGGGCCGGGGAGCTGTTTTTT

V: TRBV20-1
J: TRBJ2-7
D: TRBD2
size: -
CDR3: CSARSGGEDHEQYF
DNA: TGCAGTGCTAGGTCCGGGGGGGAGGATCACGAGCAGTACTTC

V: TRBV12-3/TRBV12-4
J: TRBJ1-4
D: -
size: once
CDR3: CASSPIGGVNEKLFF
DNA: TGTGCCAGCAGTCCTATAGGTGGGGTTAATGAAAAACTGTTTTTT

V: TRBV11-3
J: TRBJ2-7
D: TRBD1
size: -
CDR3: CASSSRTGGDEQYF
DNA: TGTGCCAGCAGCTCACGGACAGGGGGCGACGAGCAGTACTTC

V: TRBV7-9
J: TRBJ1-2
D: -
size: -
CDR3: CASSLRGNYGYTF
DNA: TGTGCCAGCAGCTTACGAGGGAACTATGGCTACACCTTC